This entry lists 18 T cell receptor beta chains sequenced from one sample in a study of T-cell reconstitution after alpha-beta-depleted transplantation in children. Library preparation (for TCRbeta) was performed with unique molecular identifiers. TCRdb passed the PCR reads through MiXCR, listing each CDR3 protein once. The repertoire includes fewer than 550,000 distinct CDR3 sequences, approximately 10% of them detected once, and over 4.5% sits in the top ten. The sample in question was PBMCs from the stem cell graft donor, obtained from the stem cell graft. The receptors shown here come from a human donor who donated a stem cell graft to a child with acute myeloid leukemia.

In regard to this clonotype: Mismatch with germline at one junction end may stem from a read error. The CDR3 DNA reads as TGCGCCAGCGGTGAGGGGGAGGCGATTAACTATGGCTACACCTTC. Its translation: CASGEGEAINYGYTF. The genes are TRBV10-2 and TRBJ1-2, with D possibly TRBD1 on 6 matching bases. Germline CDR1 reads WSHSY; CDR2 reads SAAADI. The CDR3 runs 15 residues.

V usage is TRBV6-5 and J usage is TRBJ2-1; 11 nucleotides match TRBD2. The CDR3 totals 19 residues. CDR1 MNHEY and CDR2 SVGAGI come from the germline V gene. V lost 2 bases and J lost 0; bases outside the gene matches: 9. DNA for the CDR3: TGTGCCAGCAGTTACCTGGGACTAGCGGCGGACGCCTCCTACAATGAGCAGTTCTTC. Translation: CASSYLGLAADASYNEQFF.

V and J are TRBV5-1 and TRBJ1-2; D is ambiguous. Germline-derived CDR1 and CDR2 are SGHRS and YFSETQ. The germline V and J ends were trimmed by 4 bases and 7 bases, with 14 bases remaining between them. The CDR3 has 13 amino acids. The CDR3 is CASSVNLDSGYTF. In DNA, the CDR3 is TGCGCCAGCAGCGTGAACTTAGACTCTGGCTACACCTTC.

This clonotype came up many times. The rearrangement uses TRBV29-1 and TRBJ1-2; 9 bases fit TRBD1. V lost 0 bases to trimming and J lost 5 bases; unmatched junction nucleotides: 10. Germline CDR1 reads SQVTM; CDR2 reads ANQGSEA. The CDR3 spans 16 residues. The CDR3 loop is CSVEDLHSGQGYGYTF. The CDR3 bases are TGCAGCGTTGAAGATCTTCATTCGGGACAGGGATATGGCTACACCTTC.

This clonotype was found a few times. This sequence joins TRBV12-3 or TRBV12-4 and TRBJ2-5; D may be TRBD1 or TRBD2 (6 bases each). V was clipped by 10 bases and J by 6 bases, with 21 bases between them. The CDR3 has 14 residues. The CDR3 here is CATGEGGFIKTQYF. The DNA of the CDR3 is TGTGCCACCGGTGAGGGGGGATTTATAAAGACCCAGTACTTC.

There are a few counts of this clonotype. The chain couples TRBV30 to TRBJ1-5; D call uncertain. The germline V gene has CDR1 GTSNPN and CDR2 SVGIG (reference sequence). CDR3 length: 12 residues. Trimming left V 2 bases short and J 0 bases short, with 2 bases between. The CDR3 protein is CAWSNSNQPQHF. Here the CDR3 DNA reads TGTGCCTGGAGTAATAGCAATCAGCCCCAGCATTTT. The whole variable domain, remainder taken from reference TRBV30 and TRBJ1-5, is SQTIHQWPATLVQPVGSPLSLECTVEGTSNPNLYWYRQAAGRGLQLLFYSVGIGQISSEVPQNLSASRPQDRQFILSSKKLLLSDSGFYLCAWSNSNQPQHFGDGTRLSIL.

V usage is TRBV5-1 and J usage is TRBJ2-2, with 9 nucleotides matching TRBD1. Trimming took 8 bases from V and 5 from J; bases not matched to a gene: 10. The germline gives CDR1 SGHRS, CDR2 YFSETQ. The CDR3 runs to 15 residues. CDR3 sequence: CASQEPGQGTGELFF. For the CDR3, the DNA is TGCGCCAGTCAAGAACCGGGACAGGGAACCGGGGAGCTGTTTTTT.

The chain joins TRBV5-1 to TRBJ2-7; TRBD2 matches 14 bases. Germline assignment: CDR1 SGHRS and CDR2 YFSETQ. The CDR3 is 16 residues long. After removal of 4 bases from V and 6 bases from J, the junction contained 9 bases not matched to a gene. In DNA, the CDR3 is TGCGCCAGCAGCAGCACCGGGACTAGCGGGAGAGTCGAGCAGTACTTC. Translating gives CASSSTGTSGRVEQYF.

The chain combines TRBV28 with TRBJ2-7; tentative D call: TRBD2 (6 bases). The CDR3 consists of 11 residues. Germline V gene lookup returns CDR1 MDHEN and CDR2 SYDVKM. Trimming removed 6 bases at V and 6 bases at J, with 9 bases between. CDR3 residues: CASREGTEQYF. CDR3 in DNA: TGTGCCAGCAGGGAGGGGACCGAGCAGTACTTC.

This clonotype showed up just a few times. The genes are TRBV25-1 and TRBJ2-7; D could derive from TRBD1 or TRBD2 (5 bases each). Looked up from germline, CDR1 is MGHDK and CDR2 is SYGVNS. This CDR3 spans 12 amino acids. Trimming cost V 5 bases and J 7 bases, with 12 bases left between them. This CDR3 reads CASSSGDGEQYV. In nucleotides, the CDR3 is TGTGCCAGCAGTTCCGGGGACGGGGAGCAGTACGTC.

The J gene is TRBJ2-3, the V gene TRBV6-1, with TRBD2 identical over 7 bases. Germline values: CDR1 MNHNS, CDR2 SASEGT. The V gene end was trimmed by 6 bases and the J gene end by 5 bases; junction bases not matched to a gene: 11. The CDR3 length is 15 residues. This CDR3 reads CASSPLAGARDTQYF. CDR3 sequence (DNA): TGTGCCAGCAGCCCCTTAGCGGGCGCCAGAGATACGCAGTATTTT.

V usage is TRBV7-6 and J usage is TRBJ2-6; TRBD1 matches 12 bases. CDR3 length: 18 amino acids. V lost 1 base and J lost 4; bases outside the gene matches: 5. CDR1 is SGHVS and CDR2 is FNYEAQ in the germline V gene. The CDR3 is CASSLEGQGALGANVLTF. DNA of the CDR3: TGTGCCAGCAGCTTAGAGGGACAGGGGGCGCTCGGGGCCAACGTCCTGACTTTC.

This clonotype has ten or more counts. The rearrangement uses TRBV27 and TRBJ2-1, with 7 bases lining up with TRBD2. Germline V CDR1 and CDR2: MNHEY, SMNVEV (reference sequence). The J segment lost 7 bases and the V segment lost 6 bases, leaving 6 bases of the junction unmatched. This CDR3 comprises 13 residues. For the CDR3, the DNA is TGTGCCAGCAGCTCCGGGAGGAATAATGAGCAGTTCTTC. Translated, it gives CASSSGRNNEQFF.

This clonotype has at least ten counts. V and J are TRBV20-1 and TRBJ2-1; D not resolved. The germline gives CDR1 DFQATT, CDR2 SNEGSKA (reference sequence). With 1 base removed from V and 6 bases from J, the gap between germline ends came to 16 bases. CDR3 size: 15 residues. The CDR3 nucleotides are TGCAGTGCTAGAGCCAGGAAGCAGTTAAGCAATGAGCAGTTCTTC. Its translation is CSARARKQLSNEQFF.

This clonotype was observed a handful of times. The V call is TRBV29-1, the J call TRBJ2-1; D uncertain. V was pared by 4 bases and J by 4 bases, with 20 bases between. CDR1 is SQVTM, CDR2 ANQGSEA, per germline. The length of the CDR3 is 16 residues. The CDR3 sequence: CSVVQVGRKIYNEQFF. The CDR3 DNA reads TGCAGCGTTGTTCAGGTAGGCCGGAAGATATACAATGAGCAGTTCTTC.

This clonotype has just a few counts. The gene calls are TRBV2 and TRBJ1-1, with unresolved D. Germline CDR1 reads SNHLY; CDR2 reads FYNNEI. Trimming shortened V by 7 bases and J by 0 bases, and 9 bases separated the two germline ends. The CDR3 is 13 amino acids. The CDR3 here is CASTKDLNTEAFF. CDR3 nucleotides: TGTGCCAGCACGAAGGACCTGAACACTGAAGCTTTCTTT.

This clonotype was counted only a few times. V and J are TRBV20-1 and TRBJ2-1; no firm D call. CDR3 length: 13 amino acids. The V and J ends lost 4 bases and 6 bases respectively, with 13 bases between them. CDR1 is DFQATT, CDR2 SNEGSKA, per germline (reference sequence). The CDR3 nucleotides are TGCAGTGCTACGTCATCCAGCGCCAATGAGCAGTTCTTC. Its protein is CSATSSSANEQFF.

J is TRBJ2-7 and V is TRBV6-2 or TRBV6-3, with D possibly TRBD2 on 5 matching bases. The CDR3 consists of 12 residues. V lost 2 bases, J lost 6 bases, and 8 bases lay in between. Germline V gene sequence: CDR1 MNHEY, CDR2 SVGEGT. CDR3 bases: TGTGCCAGCAGTTACCCCGCGGGCGAGCAGTACTTC. It codes for CASSYPAGEQYF.